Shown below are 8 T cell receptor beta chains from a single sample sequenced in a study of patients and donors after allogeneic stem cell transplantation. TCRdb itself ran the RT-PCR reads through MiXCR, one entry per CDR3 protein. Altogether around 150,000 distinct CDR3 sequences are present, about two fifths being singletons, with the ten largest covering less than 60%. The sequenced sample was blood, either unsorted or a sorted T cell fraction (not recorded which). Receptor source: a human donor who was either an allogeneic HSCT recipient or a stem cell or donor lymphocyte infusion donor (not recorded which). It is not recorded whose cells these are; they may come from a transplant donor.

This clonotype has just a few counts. The CDR3 sequence is CASKRAGNSPLHF. The DNA for the CDR3 is TGTGCCAGCAAGCGGGCCGGGAATTCACCCCTCCACTTT. The chain is built from TRBV6-5 and TRBJ1-6, with D hard to call. The V gene's germline CDR1 is MNHEY and CDR2 SVGAGI. CDR3 size: 13 residues. V was trimmed by 7 bases and J by 7 bases, leaving 11 bases between them.

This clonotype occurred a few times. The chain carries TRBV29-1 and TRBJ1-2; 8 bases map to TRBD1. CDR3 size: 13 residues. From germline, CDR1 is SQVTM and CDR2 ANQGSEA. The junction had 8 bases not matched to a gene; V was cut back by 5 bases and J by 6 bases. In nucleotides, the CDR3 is TGCAGCGTTAACGGACAGGGAGTTGATGGCTACACCTTC. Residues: CSVNGQGVDGYTF.

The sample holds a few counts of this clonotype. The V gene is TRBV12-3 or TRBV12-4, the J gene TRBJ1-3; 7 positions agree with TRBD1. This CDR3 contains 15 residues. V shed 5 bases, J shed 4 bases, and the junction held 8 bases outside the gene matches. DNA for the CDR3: TGTGCCAGCAGTCCCCGGCAGGGGGTAGGAAACACCATATATTTT. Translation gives CASSPRQGVGNTIYF.

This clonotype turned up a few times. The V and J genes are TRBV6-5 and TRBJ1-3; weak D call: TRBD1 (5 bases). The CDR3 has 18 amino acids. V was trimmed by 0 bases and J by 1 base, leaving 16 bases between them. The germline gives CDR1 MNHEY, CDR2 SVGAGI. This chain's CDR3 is CASSYSIAGRPSGNTIYF. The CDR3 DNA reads TGTGCCAGCAGTTACTCGATTGCAGGGCGACCTTCTGGAAACACCATATATTTT.

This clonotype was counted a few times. The CDR3 spells CASSEGKNSPLHF. The CDR3 DNA reads as TGTGCCAGCAGTGAAGGGAAGAATTCACCCCTCCACTTT. This sequence joins TRBV6-4 and TRBJ1-6; no clear D gene. This CDR3 is 13 amino acids long. V lost 3 bases and J 7 bases, leaving 7 bases between the germline ends. In germline, CDR1 is MRHNA, CDR2 SNTAGT.

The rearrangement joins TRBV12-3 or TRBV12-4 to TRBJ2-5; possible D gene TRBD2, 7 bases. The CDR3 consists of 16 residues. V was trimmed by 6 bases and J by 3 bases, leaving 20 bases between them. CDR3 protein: CASRLQGARGEETQYF. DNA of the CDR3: TGTGCCAGCAGGCTACAGGGAGCACGGGGGGAAGAGACCCAGTACTTC.

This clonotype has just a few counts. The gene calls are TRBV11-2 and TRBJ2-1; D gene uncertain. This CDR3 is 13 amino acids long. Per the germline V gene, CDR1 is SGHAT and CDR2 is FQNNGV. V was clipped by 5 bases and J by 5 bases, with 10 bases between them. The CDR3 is CASSPWLHNEQFF. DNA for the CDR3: TGTGCCAGCAGCCCGTGGCTGCACAATGAGCAGTTCTTC. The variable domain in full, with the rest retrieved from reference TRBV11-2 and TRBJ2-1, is EAGVAQSPRYKIIEKRQSVAFWCNPISGHATLYWYQQILGQGPKLLIQFQNNGVVDDSQLPKDRFSAERLKGVDSTLKIQPAKLEDSAVYLCASSPWLHNEQFFGPGTRLTVL.

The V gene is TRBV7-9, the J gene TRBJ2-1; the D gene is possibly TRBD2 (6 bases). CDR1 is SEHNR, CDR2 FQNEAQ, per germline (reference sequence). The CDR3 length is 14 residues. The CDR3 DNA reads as TGTGGGGCGGGACGCGCCAACCTTAGAAATGAGCAGTTCTTC. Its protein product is CGAGRANLRNEQFF.